This note documents a single T cell receptor (beta chain) sequence. The sample originates from a study of control samples from healthy donors and cancer patients. Germline V lookup: CDR1 SGHRS, CDR2 YFSETQ. CDR3 length: 16 residues. The germline V and J ends were trimmed by 0 bases and 6 bases, with 18 bases remaining between them. Data came from immunoSEQ multiplex PCR; TCRdb stores just in-frame clones and leaves some out. The sample has over 100,000 clones, about nine tenths seen once. The receptor's source is a woman aged 45-65 years in good health. The J gene is TRBJ1-2, the V gene TRBV5-1; D is possibly TRBD1 (6 bases). The sample consisted of blood. The CDR3 DNA is TGCGCCAGCAGCTTGGGGCAGAGCATTCAGGGGAATGGCTACACCTTC. It yields the protein CASSLGQSIQGNGYTF.